The entry below describes one TCR beta chain. Its antigen is currently unknown. This specimen comes from a study of circulating tumor DNA in untreated peripheral T-cell lymphoma. Profiled with immunoSEQ multiplex PCR; TCRdb holds only in-frame clones, not every one. The data show around 5,000 clones, 60% to 75% seen once. The germline gives CDR1 SQVTM, CDR2 ANQGSEA. Trimming cost V 4 bases and J 4 bases, with 14 bases left between them. The CDR3 covers 13 residues. Overall study results and limits: Tumor-specific clonotypes: identified in approximately 80% of patients, less than 90% of baseline tissues.

The sequence was collected from a human donor with peripheral T-cell lymphoma. The J gene is TRBJ2-7, the V gene TRBV29-1; tentatively, D is TRBD2 (6 bases). The material sequenced was tumor tissue. In DNA form, the CDR3 reads TGCAGCGTTGTGTTCGGGAGAAGGTACGAGCAGTACTTC. Amino acid sequence: CSVVFGRRYEQYF.